The 20 T cell receptor beta chains presented below share a single source sample, sequenced in a study of cytomegalovirus exposure and HLA in healthy donors. 60 Vbeta and 13 Jbeta primers were used in PCR. Sequencing used immunoSEQ multiplex PCR; TCRdb keeps in-frame clones, though not all of them. The repertoire has about 150,000 clones, more than 75% of them found once; the top ten carry 4.5% to 7%. The source material was PBMCs. The receptors here all came from a woman aged 40 to 55 in good health and CMV-seropositive.

This chain uses TRBV7-9 with TRBJ1-5, with 9 bases matching TRBD1. The CDR3 is made up of 14 amino acids. Germline CDR1 SEHNR, CDR2 FQNEAQ (reference sequence). Unmatched junction bases numbered 6, after V lost 5 bases and J lost 7 bases. The CDR3 DNA follows: TGTGCCAGCAGCCAAACAGGGGGCGACCAGCCCCAGCATTTT. Translating it yields CASSQTGGDQPQHF.

V gene TRBV28 combines with J gene TRBJ1-2; D is unclear. The CDR3 has 13 residues. The germline CDR1 and CDR2 sequences are MDHEN and SYDVKM. Trimming removed 6 bases from V and 1 base from J, with 9 bases in between. In DNA, the CDR3 is TGTGCCAGCAGCTTAGGGAGTAACTATGGCTACACCTTC. The encoded protein is CASSLGSNYGYTF.

This clone occurred a few times. The V gene is TRBV11-2, the J gene TRBJ2-6; tentative D call: TRBD2 (5 bases). The CDR3 is 19 residues long. Between the trimmed V and J ends, which lost 5 bases and 0 bases, there was a span of 20 bases. The germline V gene encodes CDR1 SGHAT and CDR2 FQNNGV. CDR3 sequence reads: CASSALAGSRPSGANVLTF. The CDR3 DNA follows: TGTGCCAGCAGCGCCCTGGCGGGTTCAAGACCCTCTGGGGCCAACGTCCTGACTTTC.

The CDR3 DNA follows: TGTGCCTGGTCGGGGTCGGCCGGCTACACCTTC. This codes for CAWSGSAGYTF. The gene calls are TRBV30 and TRBJ1-2; no firm D call. In germline, CDR1 is GTSNPN, CDR2 SVGIG (reference sequence). The CDR3 totals 11 residues. Trimming shortened V by 5 bases and J by 8 bases, and 12 bases separated the two germline ends.

V is TRBV12-5 and J is TRBJ2-5; maybe TRBD1 (5 bases). V shed 3 bases and J shed 5 bases, with 16 bases lying between them. Germline loops: CDR1 LGHNT, CDR2 FRNRAP. This CDR3 is 15 amino acids long. CDR3 amino acids: CASGFDAGPLETQYF. CDR3 nucleotides: TGTGCTAGTGGTTTCGACGCAGGGCCCTTGGAGACCCAGTACTTC.

CDR3 sequence reads: CASSVGDVIQETQYF. CDR3 bases: TGTGCCAGCAGCGTAGGAGATGTGATACAAGAGACCCAGTACTTC. The V and J genes are TRBV9 and TRBJ2-5; no firm D call. Trimming removed 0 bases from V and 2 bases from J, with 11 bases in between. The CDR3 covers 15 residues. The germline V gene has CDR1 SGDLS and CDR2 YYNGEE.

V gene TRBV6-1 combines with J gene TRBJ2-7, with 8 bases identical to TRBD2. J was trimmed by 3 bases and V by 6 bases; bases with no gene match: 10. CDR1 is MNHNS, CDR2 SASEGT, per germline. The CDR3 loop spans 15 amino acids. The CDR3 spells CASRHQGAGDYEQYF. DNA of the CDR3: TGTGCCAGCAGGCATCAAGGAGCGGGAGACTACGAGCAGTACTTC.

This clone was detected once. The chain recombines TRBV9 with TRBJ2-7, with TRBD1 matching 8 bases. This CDR3 has 15 amino acids. Per the germline V gene, CDR1 is SGDLS and CDR2 is YYNGEE. V lost 0 bases, J lost 7 bases, and 9 bases stayed unmatched. CDR3 sequence (DNA): TGTGCCAGCAGCGTAGGGGCCACAGGGGGTTATGAGCAGTACTTC. It is translated as CASSVGATGGYEQYF.

The chain employs TRBV30 and TRBJ2-5, with D uncertain. The J call may be in error: the DNA end matches TRBJ2-7 better. CDR3 length equals 12 residues. Germline V gene data show CDR1 as GTSNPN and CDR2 as SVGIG (reference sequence). In DNA, the CDR3 is TGTGCCTGGACCGCAACGTCTAACGAGCAGTACTTC. Translated: CAWTATSNEQYF.

The chain couples TRBV29-1 to TRBJ2-1; perhaps TRBD2 as D (5 bases). The CDR3 totals 13 residues. The V end lost 3 bases, the J end lost 6 bases, and 12 bases lay between the germline ends. The germline CDR1 and CDR2 sequences are SQVTM and ANQGSEA. The CDR3 bases are TGCAGCGTTGATCGAATGGACTCCAATGAGCAGTTCTTC. This sequence encodes CSVDRMDSNEQFF.

V usage is TRBV7-9 and J usage is TRBJ2-7; 7 nucleotides line up with TRBD2. V lost 1 base and J lost 6; bases outside the gene matches: 9. The CDR3 runs to 15 residues. Germline V gives CDR1 SEHNR, CDR2 FQNEAQ (reference sequence). The CDR3 DNA sequence: TGTGCCAGCAGCTTAGTCCAGCGGGGTTCGGGCGAGCAGTACTTC. It translates to CASSLVQRGSGEQYF.

The chain combines TRBV9 with TRBJ1-3; 11 bases are a match to TRBD1. J gave up 4 bases and V 3 bases, and 12 bases lay outside the gene matches. The CDR3 extends over 18 amino acids. In germline, CDR1 is SGDLS, CDR2 YYNGEE. For the CDR3, the DNA is TGTGCCAGCAGCGACGGGACAGGGGGTAGTAACTTCGGAAACACCATATATTTT. Its protein is CASSDGTGGSNFGNTIYF.

The V gene is TRBV27, the J gene TRBJ1-1; TRBD1 agrees at 7 bases. J gave up 5 bases and V 5 bases, and 5 bases lay outside the gene matches. The germline gives CDR1 MNHEY, CDR2 SMNVEV (reference sequence). The CDR3 runs to 13 residues. CDR3 sequence (DNA): TGTGCCAGCAGTCCCTACAGGGGAACTGAAGCTTTCTTT. It codes for CASSPYRGTEAFF.

The rearrangement joins TRBV5-1 to TRBJ2-7; 7 bases fit TRBD1. CDR1 is SGHRS and CDR2 is YFSETQ in the germline V gene. With 0 bases clipped from V and 7 bases from J, the junction kept 7 bases outside the gene matches. CDR3 length: 14 amino acids. CDR3 DNA: TGCGCCAGCAGCTTGGCCTGGACAGGTGGGGAGCAGTACTTC. The encoded protein is CASSLAWTGGEQYF.

The V call is TRBV5-6, the J call TRBJ2-7; the match to TRBD2 covers 8 bases. Germline V gene sequence: CDR1 SGHDT, CDR2 YYEEEE. V lost 0 bases and J lost 6; bases outside the gene matches: 8. The CDR3 contains 15 residues. The CDR3 DNA is TGTGCCAGCAGCTTGGCAACGGGAGGGGCCCGCGAGCAGTACTTC. This codes for CASSLATGGAREQYF.

The CDR3 region is CASSFRVAGGVGSYNEQFF. Written as DNA, the CDR3 is TGTGCCAGCAGTTTTAGGGTAGCGGGAGGGGTGGGGTCCTACAATGAGCAGTTCTTC. The chain has TRBV7-6 and TRBJ2-1, with 11 bases aligning to TRBD2. The CDR3 has 19 amino acids. Germline V gene sequence: CDR1 SGHVS, CDR2 FNYEAQ. V shed 6 bases, J shed 1 base, and the junction held 14 bases outside the gene matches. The complete variable domain, with remaining parts taken from reference TRBV7-6 and TRBJ2-1, reads GAGVSQSPRYKVTKRGQDVALRCDPISGHVSLYWYRQALGQGPEFLTYFNYEAQQDKSGLPNDRFSAERPEGSISTLTIQRTEQRDSAMYRCASSFRVAGGVGSYNEQFFGPGTRLTVL.

The rearrangement joins TRBV29-1 to TRBJ2-7; 8 nucleotides line up with TRBD1. The V and J ends lost 4 bases and 10 bases, in that order; junction bases with no gene match: 6. Looked up from germline, CDR1 is SQVTM and CDR2 is ANQGSEA. The CDR3 loop spans 11 amino acids. CDR3 sequence: CSVGTGISQYF. The CDR3 nucleotides read TGCAGCGTTGGGACAGGGATTTCTCAGTACTTC.

V is TRBV5-1 and J is TRBJ2-7; 9 nucleotides align to TRBD1. Unmatched junction bases numbered 8, after V lost 4 bases and J lost 3 bases. Looked up from germline, CDR1 is SGHRS and CDR2 is YFSETQ. The CDR3 has 15 residues. CDR3 DNA: TGCGCCAGCAGCCCGATTCCGGGACAGGGCTACGAGCAGTACTTC. Residues: CASSPIPGQGYEQYF.

J is TRBJ2-5 and V is TRBV7-2; maybe TRBD2 (6 bases). Germline lookup yields CDR1 SGHTA and CDR2 FQGNSA. This CDR3 has 14 residues. V shed 2 bases and J shed 4 bases, with 11 bases lying between them. In DNA form, the CDR3 reads TGTGCCAGCAGCTTACAGCCCGGGGGAGAGACCCAGTACTTC. This encodes CASSLQPGGETQYF.

The chain combines TRBV28 with TRBJ2-5; 10 bases are a match to TRBD2. Germline CDR1 MDHEN, CDR2 SYDVKM. V trimming: 4 bases; J trimming: 9 bases; junction bases outside the gene matches: 8. CDR3 length: 14 residues. The CDR3 loop reads CASSSTSGKSSQYF. The CDR3, as DNA: TGTGCCAGCAGTTCTACTAGCGGGAAATCGTCCCAGTACTTC.